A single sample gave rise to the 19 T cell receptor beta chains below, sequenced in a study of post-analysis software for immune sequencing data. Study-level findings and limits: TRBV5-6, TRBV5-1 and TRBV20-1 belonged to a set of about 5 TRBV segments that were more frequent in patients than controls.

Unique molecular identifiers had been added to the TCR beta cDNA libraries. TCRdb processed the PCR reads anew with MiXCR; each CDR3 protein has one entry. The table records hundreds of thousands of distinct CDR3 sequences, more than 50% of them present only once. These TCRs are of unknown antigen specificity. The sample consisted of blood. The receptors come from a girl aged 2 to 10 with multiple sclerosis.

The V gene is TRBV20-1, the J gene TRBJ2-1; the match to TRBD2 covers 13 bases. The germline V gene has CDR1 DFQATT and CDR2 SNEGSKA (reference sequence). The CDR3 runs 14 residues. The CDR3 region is CSARTSGRSGEQFF. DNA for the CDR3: TGCAGCGCCCGGACTAGCGGGAGAAGTGGTGAGCAGTTCTTC.

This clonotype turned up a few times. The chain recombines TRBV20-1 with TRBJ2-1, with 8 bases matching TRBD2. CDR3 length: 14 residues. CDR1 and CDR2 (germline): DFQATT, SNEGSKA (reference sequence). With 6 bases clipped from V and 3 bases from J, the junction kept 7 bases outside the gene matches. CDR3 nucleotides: TGCAGTGCGACGGGGGGGCAACGCTACAATGAGCAGTTCTTC. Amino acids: CSATGGQRYNEQFF.

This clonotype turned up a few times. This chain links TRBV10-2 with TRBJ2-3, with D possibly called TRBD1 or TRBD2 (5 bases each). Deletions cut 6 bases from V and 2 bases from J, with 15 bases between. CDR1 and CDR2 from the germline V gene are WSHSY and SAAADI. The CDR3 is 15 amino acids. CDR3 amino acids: CASRQRDGTTDTQYF. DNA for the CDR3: TGCGCCAGCAGGCAGAGGGACGGGACCACAGATACGCAGTATTTT.

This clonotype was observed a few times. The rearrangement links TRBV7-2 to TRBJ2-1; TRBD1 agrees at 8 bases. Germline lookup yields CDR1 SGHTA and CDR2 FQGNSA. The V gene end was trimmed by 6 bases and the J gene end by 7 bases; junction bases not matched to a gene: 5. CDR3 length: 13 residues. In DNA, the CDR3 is TGTGCCAGCAGGGTGGACAGGGTGAATGAGCAGTTCTTC. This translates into CASRVDRVNEQFF.

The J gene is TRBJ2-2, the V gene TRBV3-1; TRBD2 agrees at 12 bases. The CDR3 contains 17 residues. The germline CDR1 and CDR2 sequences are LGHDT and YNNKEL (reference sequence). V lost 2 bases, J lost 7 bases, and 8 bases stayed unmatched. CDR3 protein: CASSQTPSGGVVGELFF. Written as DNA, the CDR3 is TGTGCCAGCAGCCAAACCCCTAGCGGGGGGGTCGTCGGGGAGCTGTTTTTT.

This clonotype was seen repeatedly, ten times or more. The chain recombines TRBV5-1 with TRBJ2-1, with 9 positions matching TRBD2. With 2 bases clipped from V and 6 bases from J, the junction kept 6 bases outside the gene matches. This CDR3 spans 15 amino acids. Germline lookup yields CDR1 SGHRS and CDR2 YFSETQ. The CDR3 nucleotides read TGCGCCAGCAGCTTTCTAGCGGGAAACGCCAATGAGCAGTTCTTC. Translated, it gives CASSFLAGNANEQFF.

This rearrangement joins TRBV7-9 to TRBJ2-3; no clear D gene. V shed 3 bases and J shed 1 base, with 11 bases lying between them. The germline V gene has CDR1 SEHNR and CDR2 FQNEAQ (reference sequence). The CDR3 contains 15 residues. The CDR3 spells CASSFRSWGTDTQYF. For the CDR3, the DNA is TGTGCCAGCAGCTTCCGATCTTGGGGCACAGATACGCAGTATTTT.

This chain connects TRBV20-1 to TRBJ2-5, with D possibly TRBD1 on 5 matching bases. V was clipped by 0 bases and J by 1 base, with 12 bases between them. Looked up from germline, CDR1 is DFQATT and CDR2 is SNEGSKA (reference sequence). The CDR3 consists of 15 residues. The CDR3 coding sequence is TGCAGTGCTAGAGATCCTAGGGGTTCCCAAGAGACCCAGTACTTC. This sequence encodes CSARDPRGSQETQYF.

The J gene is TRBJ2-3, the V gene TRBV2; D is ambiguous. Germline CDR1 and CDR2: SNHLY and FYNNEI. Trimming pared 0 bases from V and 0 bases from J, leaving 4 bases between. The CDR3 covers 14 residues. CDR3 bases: TGTGCCAGCAGTGAAGCGAAAAGCACAGATACGCAGTATTTT. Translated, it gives CASSEAKSTDTQYF.

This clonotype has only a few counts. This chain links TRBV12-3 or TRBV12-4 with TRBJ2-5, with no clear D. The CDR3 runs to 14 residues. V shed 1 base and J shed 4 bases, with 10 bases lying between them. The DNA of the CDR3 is TGTGCCAGCAGTTTAGTTGGAACGGGAGAGACCCAGTACTTC. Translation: CASSLVGTGETQYF.

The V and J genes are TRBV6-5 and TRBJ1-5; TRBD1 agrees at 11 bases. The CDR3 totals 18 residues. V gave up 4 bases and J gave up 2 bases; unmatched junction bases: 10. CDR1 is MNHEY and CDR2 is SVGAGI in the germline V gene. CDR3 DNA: TGTGCCAGCAGTTGGCTTGGGACAGGGGGTTCACGCAATCAGCCCCAGCATTTT. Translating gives CASSWLGTGGSRNQPQHF.

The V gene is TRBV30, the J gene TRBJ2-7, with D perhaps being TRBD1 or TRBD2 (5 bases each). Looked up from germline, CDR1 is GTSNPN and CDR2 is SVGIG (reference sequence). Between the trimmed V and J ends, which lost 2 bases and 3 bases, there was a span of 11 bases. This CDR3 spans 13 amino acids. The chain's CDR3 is CAWSKGTGYEQYF. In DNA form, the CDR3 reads TGTGCCTGGAGTAAGGGGACGGGCTACGAGCAGTACTTC. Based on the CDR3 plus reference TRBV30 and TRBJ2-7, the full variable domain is SQTIHQWPATLVQPVGSPLSLECTVEGTSNPNLYWYRQAAGRGLQLLFYSVGIGQISSEVPQNLSASRPQDRQFILSSKKLLLSDSGFYLCAWSKGTGYEQYFGPGTRLTVT.

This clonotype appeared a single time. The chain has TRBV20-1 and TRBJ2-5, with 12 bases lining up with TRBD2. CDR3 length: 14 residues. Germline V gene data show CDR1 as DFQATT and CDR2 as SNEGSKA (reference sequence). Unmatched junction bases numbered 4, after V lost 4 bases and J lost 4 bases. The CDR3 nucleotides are TGCAGTGCTACGCCGGGACTAGCGGGAGAGACCCAGTACTTC. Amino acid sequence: CSATPGLAGETQYF.

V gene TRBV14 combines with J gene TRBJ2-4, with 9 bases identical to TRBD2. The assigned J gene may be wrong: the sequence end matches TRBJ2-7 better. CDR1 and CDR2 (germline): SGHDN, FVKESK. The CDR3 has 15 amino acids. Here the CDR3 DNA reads TGTGCCAGCAGCCAAGACCACGCGGGAGGGCGCGAGCAGTACTTC. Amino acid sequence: CASSQDHAGGREQYF.

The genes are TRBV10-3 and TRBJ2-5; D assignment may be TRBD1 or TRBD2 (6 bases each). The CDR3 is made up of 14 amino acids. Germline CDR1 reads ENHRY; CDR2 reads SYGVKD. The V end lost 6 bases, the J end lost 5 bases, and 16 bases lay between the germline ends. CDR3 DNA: TGTGCCATCAGGGACGGGGGCGAAAGGGAGACCCAGTACTTC. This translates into CAIRDGGERETQYF.

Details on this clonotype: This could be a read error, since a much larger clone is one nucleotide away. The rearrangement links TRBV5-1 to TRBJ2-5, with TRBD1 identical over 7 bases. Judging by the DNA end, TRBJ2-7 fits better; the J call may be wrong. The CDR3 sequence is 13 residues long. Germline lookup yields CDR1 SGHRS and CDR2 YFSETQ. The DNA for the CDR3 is TGCGCCAGCAGCACCGGGACAGTCTACGAGCAGTACTTC. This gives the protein CASSTGTVYEQYF.

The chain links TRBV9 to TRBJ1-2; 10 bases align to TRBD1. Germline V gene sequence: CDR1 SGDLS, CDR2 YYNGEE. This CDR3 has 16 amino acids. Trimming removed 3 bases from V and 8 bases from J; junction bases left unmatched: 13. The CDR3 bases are TGTGCCAGCAGCGCTACTCCCCGGACAGGGGGGAGCGGCTACACCTTC. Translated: CASSATPRTGGSGYTF.

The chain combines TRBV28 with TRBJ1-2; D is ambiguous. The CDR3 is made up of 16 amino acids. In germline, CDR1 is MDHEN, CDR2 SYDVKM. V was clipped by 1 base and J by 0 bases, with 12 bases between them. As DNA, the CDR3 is TGTGCCAGCAGTTTATTCCGTCGTGGTCCTAACTATGGCTACACCTTC. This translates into CASSLFRRGPNYGYTF.

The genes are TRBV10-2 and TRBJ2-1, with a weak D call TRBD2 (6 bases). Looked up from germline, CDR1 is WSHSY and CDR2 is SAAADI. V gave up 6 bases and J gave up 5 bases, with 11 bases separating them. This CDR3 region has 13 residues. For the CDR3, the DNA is TGCGCCAGCAGGAGACTAGTACACAATGAGCAGTTCTTC. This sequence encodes CASRRLVHNEQFF.